Detailed here is one T cell receptor (beta chain). RNA transcripts provided the source from which TCR beta CDR3 regions were amplified. When the TCR CDR3 underwent first-round RT-PCR, the HTBI primer set was used. TCRdb reprocessed the multiplex PCR reads with MiXCR, giving one entry per CDR3 protein. The table shows some 720,000 distinct CDR3 sequences, with about 15% occurring only once. These data come from a study of T cells in Graves' hyperthyroidism and ophthalmopathy. Uncontrolled infection, other autoimmune disease, pregnancy or lactation disqualified patients from enrolment. The material sequenced was blood. This TCR was sampled from a man younger than 30 with Graves' hyperthyroidism.

The CDR3 is CAWLMTGDRAGSYEQYF. In DNA form, the CDR3 reads TGTGCCTGGCTTATGACGGGGGACAGGGCAGGCTCCTACGAGCAGTACTTC. J is TRBJ2-7 and V is TRBV30; 9 bases line up with TRBD1. The CDR3 extends over 17 amino acids. Unmatched junction bases numbered 14, after V lost 5 bases and J lost 0 bases. Germline lookup yields CDR1 GTSNPN and CDR2 SVGIG (reference sequence).